This passage covers 25 T cell receptor beta chains from one sample sequenced in a study of CD8 T cells in Susac syndrome. Reverse transcription used roughly 0.5 to 1 ug RNA and random hexamers. In TCRdb, the immunoSEQ multiplex PCR reads were re-called with MiXCR into one record per CDR3 protein. The sample carries fewer than 100,000 distinct CDR3 sequences, roughly nine tenths recorded once. Material for sequencing was CD8+ T cells from PBMCs. The receptors here all came from a human donor with multiple sclerosis.

The CDR3 region has the DNA TGCAGTGCTAGCACAGATACGCAGTATTTT. Translating gives CSASTDTQYF. J is TRBJ2-3 and V is TRBV20-1; no firm D call. The germline V gene encodes CDR1 DFQATT and CDR2 SNEGSKA (reference sequence). CDR3 length: 10 amino acids. The ends were cut back, 3 bases at V and 2 bases at J, with 0 bases in the middle.

This clonotype showed up just once. J is TRBJ1-6 and V is TRBV3-1, with D tentatively TRBD1 (5 bases). The germline gives CDR1 LGHDT, CDR2 YNNKEL (reference sequence). Trimming removed 0 bases from V and 4 bases from J, with 13 bases in between. This CDR3 has 17 amino acids. CDR3 protein: CASSQDVPGFYNSPLHF. Written as DNA, the CDR3 is TGTGCCAGCAGCCAAGATGTGCCAGGGTTTTATAATTCACCCCTCCACTTT.

The chain carries TRBV11-2 and TRBJ2-5; no reliable D call. CDR1 SGHAT and CDR2 FQNNGV come from the germline V gene. V lost 5 bases and J lost 4, with 5 bases in between. There are 11 residues in the CDR3. The CDR3 nucleotides are TGTGCCAGCAGCGGTACAGAGACCCAGTACTTC. Translation gives CASSGTETQYF. The whole variable domain, remainder taken from reference TRBV11-2 and TRBJ2-5, is EAGVAQSPRYKIIEKRQSVAFWCNPISGHATLYWYQQILGQGPKLLIQFQNNGVVDDSQLPKDRFSAERLKGVDSTLKIQPAKLEDSAVYLCASSGTETQYFGPGTRLLVL.

The V gene is TRBV20-1, the J gene TRBJ2-1; 7 bases line up with TRBD2. V lost 3 bases to trimming and J lost 1 base; unmatched junction nucleotides: 9. The CDR3 has 16 residues. Germline V gene sequence: CDR1 DFQATT, CDR2 SNEGSKA (reference sequence). CDR3 protein: CSASFGAGVSYNEQFF. CDR3 in DNA: TGCAGTGCTAGCTTCGGGGCGGGAGTTTCCTACAATGAGCAGTTCTTC.

The V gene is TRBV7-9, the J gene TRBJ1-6; a possible D gene is TRBD1 (6 bases). Trimming took 1 base from V and 0 from J, leaving 10 bases between them. Germline CDR1 reads SEHNR; CDR2 reads FQNEAQ (reference sequence). This CDR3 spans 17 amino acids. The CDR3, as DNA: TGTGCCAGCAGCTTAGTTGTCAGGGGCTCCTATAATTCACCCCTCCACTTT. Protein: CASSLVVRGSYNSPLHF.

In DNA, the CDR3 is TGCAGCGTTGGCCCCCTCCTGGGGGAGCTGTTTTTT. It codes for CSVGPLLGELFF. The chain links TRBV29-1 to TRBJ2-2; D unclear. Germline loops: CDR1 SQVTM, CDR2 ANQGSEA. This CDR3 region has 12 residues. V was pared by 4 bases and J by 8 bases, with 11 bases between.

The rearrangement links TRBV5-1 to TRBJ1-5, with TRBD1 matching over 8 bases. The CDR3 has 15 residues. Germline V gene lookup returns CDR1 SGHRS and CDR2 YFSETQ. The V gene end was trimmed by 0 bases and the J gene end by 7 bases; junction bases not matched to a gene: 6. The CDR3 loop is CASSLGQGPRQPQHF. The CDR3 region has the DNA TGCGCCAGCAGCTTGGGACAGGGGCCACGACAGCCCCAGCATTTT.

This clonotype has just one count. V is TRBV4-1 and J is TRBJ2-2, with TRBD1 as a possible D gene (5 bases). Per the germline V gene, CDR1 is MGHRA and CDR2 is YSYEKL. This CDR3 contains 14 residues. V lost 4 bases to trimming and J lost 5 bases, with 11 bases between them. This CDR3 is CASSPGAWTGELFF. The CDR3 DNA reads TGCGCCAGCAGCCCTGGGGCGTGGACCGGGGAGCTGTTTTTT.

The chain has TRBV24-1 and TRBJ2-2; 7 bases align to TRBD2. This CDR3 contains 14 residues. Germline values: CDR1 KGHDR, CDR2 SFDVKD. V gave up 0 bases and J gave up 6 bases; unmatched junction bases: 0. The CDR3 coding sequence is TGTGCCACCAGTGATTTGACTAGCGCCGGGGAGCTGTTTTTT. Translating it yields CATSDLTSAGELFF.

The J gene is TRBJ2-2, the V gene TRBV13; 10 positions agree with TRBD1. V shed 3 bases, J shed 9 bases, and the junction held 7 bases outside the gene matches. The CDR3 spans 15 residues. Germline lookup yields CDR1 PRHDT and CDR2 FYEKMQ (reference sequence). In DNA form, the CDR3 reads TGTGCCAGCAGCTTTCCGGGACAGGGGCACCGGGAGCTGTTTTTT. It encodes CASSFPGQGHRELFF.

CDR3 residues: CSVAGSGPYFTDTQYF. Written as DNA, the CDR3 is TGCAGCGTTGCGGGTAGCGGGCCGTACTTCACAGATACGCAGTATTTT. The chain links TRBV29-1 to TRBJ2-3, with 7 positions matching TRBD2. J gave up 2 bases and V 4 bases, and 12 bases lay outside the gene matches. Germline V CDR1 and CDR2: SQVTM, ANQGSEA. This CDR3 contains 16 residues.

This clonotype appeared a few times. The rearrangement joins TRBV4-1 to TRBJ2-1; D call uncertain. The length of the CDR3 is 13 residues. CDR1 is MGHRA and CDR2 is YSYEKL in the germline V gene. V shed 1 base and J shed 7 bases, with 8 bases lying between them. The CDR3: CASSQASWNEQFF. The CDR3 DNA follows: TGCGCCAGCAGCCAAGCATCGTGGAATGAGCAGTTCTTC.

The J gene is TRBJ1-1, the V gene TRBV7-9; 8 bases map to TRBD1. Per germline, CDR1 SEHNR and CDR2 FQNEAQ (reference sequence). The CDR3 has 16 residues. V lost 0 bases and J lost 2; bases outside the gene matches: 5. DNA for the CDR3: TGTGCCAGCAGCTTAGCTCAGGGGGCCTTTAACACTGAAGCTTTCTTT. Its translation is CASSLAQGAFNTEAFF.

This chain joins TRBV9 and TRBJ2-5, with 9 bases identical to TRBD2. The CDR3 extends over 16 amino acids. The trim removed 0 bases at V and 2 bases at J, leaving 5 bases unmatched. Germline V lookup: CDR1 SGDLS, CDR2 YYNGEE. The DNA for the CDR3 is TGTGCCAGCAGCGTAGTGGCGGGGGGGCCTCAAGAGACCCAGTACTTC. It codes for CASSVVAGGPQETQYF.

The chain employs TRBV4-3 and TRBJ1-1, with D unclear. CDR3 length: 13 amino acids. V was pared by 2 bases and J by 8 bases, with 12 bases between. Germline lookup yields CDR1 LGHNA and CDR2 YSLEER. The CDR3 DNA reads TGCGCCAGCAGCCAATGGAACCTCGGGGAAGCTTTCTTT. Residues: CASSQWNLGEAFF.

The J gene is TRBJ2-5, the V gene TRBV28; D may match TRBD1 or TRBD2 (5 bases each). Germline assignment: CDR1 MDHEN and CDR2 SYDVKM. The CDR3 has 15 amino acids. Deletions cut 3 bases from V and 5 bases from J, with 16 bases between. The CDR3 DNA reads as TGTGCCAGCAGTTTCCTAGGGACCCTTTGGGAGACCCAGTACTTC. The encoded protein is CASSFLGTLWETQYF.

This sequence joins TRBV9 and TRBJ2-1; the match to TRBD2 covers 7 bases. The V segment lost 0 bases and the J segment 2 bases; nucleotides outside the gene matches: 5. This CDR3 comprises 16 residues. CDR1 and CDR2 (germline): SGDLS, YYNGEE. The CDR3 sequence is CASSVGASGAYNEQFF. CDR3 DNA sequence: TGTGCCAGCAGCGTAGGGGCAAGCGGGGCCTACAATGAGCAGTTCTTC.

The chain combines TRBV9 with TRBJ2-4, with D uncertain. CDR3 length: 15 residues. Trimming removed 0 bases at V and 0 bases at J, with 7 bases between. Germline assignment: CDR1 SGDLS and CDR2 YYNGEE. CDR3 amino acids: CASSVEGIAKNIQYF. CDR3 nucleotides: TGTGCCAGCAGCGTAGAAGGAATAGCCAAAAACATTCAGTACTTC.

The gene calls are TRBV13 and TRBJ1-2; D is undetermined. Germline-derived CDR1 and CDR2 are PRHDT and FYEKMQ (reference sequence). The CDR3 is 14 amino acids. Trimming took 4 bases from V and 0 from J, leaving 9 bases between them. CDR3: CASSSRGPNYGYTF. In nucleotides, the CDR3 is TGTGCCAGCAGCTCACGGGGTCCTAACTATGGCTACACCTTC. Based on the CDR3 plus reference TRBV13 and TRBJ1-2, the full variable domain is AAGVIQSPRHLIKEKRETATLKCYPIPRHDTVYWYQQGPGQDPQFLISFYEKMQSDKGSIPDRFSAQQFSDYHSELNMSSLELGDSALYFCASSSRGPNYGYTFGSGTRLTVV.

The chain uses TRBV7-8 and TRBJ1-1; D is uncertain. Per germline, CDR1 SGHVS and CDR2 FQNEAQ. The CDR3 covers 13 residues. V gave up 5 bases and J gave up 5 bases, with 12 bases separating them. CDR3 coding DNA: TGTGCCAGCAGCCGTCCGGGTGCGACTGAAGCTTTCTTT. This encodes CASSRPGATEAFF.

This chain joins TRBV13 and TRBJ2-1, with D maybe TRBD2 (6 bases). Trimming took off 7 bases at V and 3 bases at J, with 13 bases between the two ends. Germline V gives CDR1 PRHDT, CDR2 FYEKMQ (reference sequence). CDR3 size: 14 residues. In DNA form, the CDR3 reads TGTGCCAGCACCGGGGGTGCAGGCTACAATGAGCAGTTCTTC. Translating it yields CASTGGAGYNEQFF.

The chain couples TRBV20-1 to TRBJ1-2; D is unclear. V was trimmed by 4 bases and J by 8 bases, leaving 14 bases between them. CDR3 length: 12 residues. Germline V CDR1 and CDR2: DFQATT, SNEGSKA (reference sequence). The CDR3 loop reads CSATSAGEGYTF. CDR3 in DNA: TGCAGTGCTACCTCCGCGGGTGAAGGCTACACCTTC.

The J gene is TRBJ2-5, the V gene TRBV2; D remains ambiguous. Deletions cut 5 bases from V and 2 bases from J, with 12 bases between. The CDR3 loop spans 14 amino acids. Germline V gene lookup returns CDR1 SNHLY and CDR2 FYNNEI. For the CDR3, the DNA is TGTGCCAGCAGTCTCGAGGTAGCTCAAGAGACCCAGTACTTC. Protein sequence: CASSLEVAQETQYF.

The chain employs TRBV3-1 and TRBJ2-7, with TRBD1 identical over 7 bases. The CDR3 spans 14 residues. Trimming removed 0 bases from V and 7 bases from J; junction bases left unmatched: 6. Germline V gene sequence: CDR1 LGHDT, CDR2 YNNKEL (reference sequence). This chain's CDR3 is CASSQEGTATEQYF. The CDR3 region has the DNA TGTGCCAGCAGCCAAGAGGGGACAGCTACGGAGCAGTACTTC.

The rearrangement joins TRBV19 to TRBJ1-2; unclear D gene. Trimming shortened V by 3 bases and J by 7 bases, and 15 bases separated the two germline ends. CDR3 size: 14 residues. Germline assignment: CDR1 LNHDA and CDR2 SQIVND (reference sequence). The CDR3 is CASSITQTAPGYTF. The DNA for the CDR3 is TGTGCCAGTAGTATTACCCAGACCGCACCTGGCTACACCTTC.